This passage covers 5 T cell receptor beta chains from one sample sequenced in a study of human T cells and chemical hapten exposure. Time point meaning: pre-sensitization, week 0. Described treatment: therapeutic diphenylcyclopropenone sensitization with weekly scalp DPC. Via MiXCR, TCRdb re-called the RACE reads, giving one row per CDR3 protein. The sample has over 35,000 distinct CDR3 sequences, 8% to 11% seen once. The sequences come from whole blood, collected in connection with sensitization to the hapten diphenylcyclopropenone (DPC). All receptors come from a young man with alopecia areata. Some clones in this sample may be carry-over from other donors' samples.

This clonotype came up many times. The CDR3 sequence: CSARDRDRDYF. Written as DNA, the CDR3 is TGCAGTGCTAGAGATAGGGACAGGGATTACTTC. This rearrangement joins TRBV20-1 to TRBJ2-7, with 9 bases that match TRBD1. V was pared by 0 bases and J by 13 bases, with 4 bases of the junction left unmatched. From germline, CDR1 is DFQATT and CDR2 SNEGSKA (reference sequence). The CDR3 is made up of 11 amino acids.

V and J are TRBV11-3 and TRBJ2-2; unclear D gene. Per germline, CDR1 SGHNT and CDR2 YENEEA. This CDR3 spans 13 amino acids. Trimming took off 5 bases at V and 8 bases at J, with 12 bases between the two ends. The CDR3, as DNA: TGTGCCAGCAGCGCCCTTCATGGAGGGGAGCTGTTTTTT. Translating gives CASSALHGGELFF.

The V call is TRBV7-2, the J call TRBJ2-1; 10 bases are shared with TRBD2. Germline V gives CDR1 SGHTA, CDR2 FQGNSA. V lost 5 bases, J lost 4 bases, and 5 bases stayed unmatched. The CDR3 runs to 15 residues. As DNA, the CDR3 is TGTGCCAGCAGCCGGAGCGGGAGGGATTACAATGAGCAGTTCTTC. It encodes CASSRSGRDYNEQFF.

V is TRBV6-5 and J is TRBJ2-3, with TRBD2 matching over 9 bases. V lost 6 bases, J lost 0 bases, and 7 bases stayed unmatched. CDR3 length equals 16 residues. Per the germline V gene, CDR1 is MNHEY and CDR2 is SVGAGI. The CDR3 DNA reads TGTGCCAGCAGAGTAGCGGGAGACCGAAGCACAGATACGCAGTATTTT. It encodes CASRVAGDRSTDTQYF.

This clonotype was found a few times. The V and J genes are TRBV6-2 or TRBV6-3 and TRBJ2-3; 10 bases line up with TRBD2. This CDR3 is built from 16 residues. Germline values: CDR1 MNHEY, CDR2 SVGEGT. V trimming: 2 bases; J trimming: 9 bases; junction bases outside the gene matches: 11. The DNA for the CDR3 is TGTGCCAGCAGTTACGACAAGGCTAGCGGGAGAGGCACGCAGTATTTT. The encoded protein is CASSYDKASGRGTQYF.